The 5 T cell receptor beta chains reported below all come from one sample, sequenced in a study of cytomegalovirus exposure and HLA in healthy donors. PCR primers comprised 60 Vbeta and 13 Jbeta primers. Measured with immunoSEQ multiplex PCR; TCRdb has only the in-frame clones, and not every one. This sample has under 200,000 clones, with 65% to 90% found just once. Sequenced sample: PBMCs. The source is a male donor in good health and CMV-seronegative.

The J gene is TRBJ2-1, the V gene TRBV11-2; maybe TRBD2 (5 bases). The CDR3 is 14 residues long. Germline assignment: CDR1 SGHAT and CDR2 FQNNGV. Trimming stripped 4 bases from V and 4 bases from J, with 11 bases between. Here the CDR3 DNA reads TGTGCCAGCAGCTCCCGGACGGGGTACAATGAGCAGTTCTTC. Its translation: CASSSRTGYNEQFF.

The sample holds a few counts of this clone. Here the CDR3 reads CASSLGTGSGANVLTF. CDR3 in DNA: TGTGCCAGCAGCTTAGGTACAGGGAGTGGGGCCAACGTCCTGACTTTC. The chain employs TRBV7-9 and TRBJ2-6, with D possibly TRBD1 on 6 matching bases. Germline V gene data show CDR1 as SEHNR and CDR2 as FQNEAQ (reference sequence). The CDR3 is 16 amino acids. Deletions cut 1 base from V and 3 bases from J, with 10 bases between.

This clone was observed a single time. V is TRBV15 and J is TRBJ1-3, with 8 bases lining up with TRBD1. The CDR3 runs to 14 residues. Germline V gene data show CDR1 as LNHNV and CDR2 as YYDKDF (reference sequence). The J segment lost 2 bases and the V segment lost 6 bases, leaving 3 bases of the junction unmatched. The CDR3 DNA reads TGTGCCACCAGTCCAGGGGGCACTGGAAACACCATATATTTT. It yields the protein CATSPGGTGNTIYF.

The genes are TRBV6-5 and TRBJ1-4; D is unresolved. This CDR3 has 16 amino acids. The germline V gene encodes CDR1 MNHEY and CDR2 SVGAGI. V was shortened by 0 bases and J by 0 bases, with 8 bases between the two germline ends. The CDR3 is CASSYSILATNEKLFF. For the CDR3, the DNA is TGTGCCAGCAGTTACTCGATACTTGCAACTAATGAAAAACTGTTTTTT.

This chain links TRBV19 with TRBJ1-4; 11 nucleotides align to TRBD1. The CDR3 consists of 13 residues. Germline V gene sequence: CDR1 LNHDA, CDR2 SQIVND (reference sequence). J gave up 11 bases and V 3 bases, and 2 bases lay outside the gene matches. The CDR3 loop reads CASSMDRGRKLFF. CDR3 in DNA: TGTGCCAGTAGTATGGACAGGGGGCGGAAACTGTTTTTT.